The text below deals with one T cell receptor (beta chain). Its specific antigen is unknown. An end of the junction differs from the germline gene, which may be a read error. The sample belongs to a study of immune aging and cytomegalovirus after organ transplant (dated by TCRdb to the early 2020s). Concerning the study at large: Every transplant recipient was given three-drug immunosuppression consisting of prednisone, tacrolimus, and mycophenolate. Results the study describes overall, beyond this receptor: Since the sequencing data did not include a CD57 measurement, a conservative gene-based definition of aging was used in its place. Large clones contained a bigger proportion of TEMRA cells, and over time the seven largest clones (around 1,900 cells) picked up aged and TEMRA cells and lost TCM cells. Aged-phenotype cells increased post-transplant regardless of clone size, earlier in large clones (days 200-264) than small clones, following viremia.

Sequences MNHEY (CDR1) and SVGEGT (CDR2) are obtained from the germline V gene. From cysteine to phenylalanine, the CDR3 is 16 amino acids long. Left in the record is the CDR3 DNA by itself, 48 bases read in frame from the first base. Library preparation was by single-cell sequencing. The instrument given in TCRdb is Illumina NovaSeq 6000. The BD Rhapsody Targeted mRNA and AbSeq Reagent Kit, in a microwell format, was used for cell capture and library preparation. Libraries were prepared to cover TCR, sample tags, AbSeq, and targeted mRNA from the Human T-Cell Expression Panel plus custom TOX and TOX2 primers. Libraries were sequenced on an Illumina NovaSeq. Per the source publication's procedure: The analysis covered 10,000 to 13,000 cells in total, of which 7076 were CD8 T cells and about 4,500 were CD8 T cells with an identifiable TCR CDR3. The BD Rhapsody Targeted Analysis Pipeline, including V(D)J processing, was run on the Seven Bridges Genomics platform to process the raw data. Quality control, Sample Tag demultiplexing with Lex-BDSMK, clone identification with VDJ Explorer, and Seurat clustering were all done in SeqGeq 1.6.0. Clones making up <1% of CD8 T cells were classified as non-expanded, and clones making up >2.5% of the sample were classified as clonal expansions. The public reads were quality trimmed at Q25 with fastp and then assembled into clones with MiXCR by TCRdb, keeping productive beta chains. Entries that share a CDR3 protein sequence are merged under the most common genes and DNA. The V and J calls here are based on TCRdb, not the publication. The sample includes 20,000 to 25,000 distinct CDR3 sequences, with about a third observed a single time. The biggest ten clones account for around 25% of the sample.

In the paper's terms, the time point label means: five sample-tagged time points from pre-transplant (day -1) to day 368 post-transplant, pooled. Thawed PBMC were stimulated for approximately twelve hours with a CMV IE-1 overlapping peptide library without transport inhibitors. After being thawed and rested overnight, the cells were stimulated in R10 medium along with CD28/CD49d costimulation. The IE-1 peptide library was composed of 15-amino-acid peptides with overlaps of 11 amino acids. Samples from each time point were barcoded using BD Single-Cell Multiplexing Kit Sample Tags, then pooled and stained with oligo-conjugated anti-CD45RA and sorting antibodies. A BD FACSAria III was used to sort CMV-responsive CD8+CD137+ and CD4+CD154+ T cells at 4-way purity. Blood samples were drawn into EDTA vacutainers and processed by Ficoll gradient within 1-24 hours.

The rearranged segments are TRBV6-2 or TRBV6-3 and TRBJ2-1; 8 central nucleotides agree with TRBD1. The receptor comes from a female donor who had a heart transplant and CMV viremia. Sequences were derived from CMV peptide-activated CD4+ and CD8+ T cells sorted from blood, sampled at five time points, pooled. The cell subset or site label on this specimen signifies: sorted CD8+CD137+ and CD4+CD154+ T cells after about 12 h CMV IE-1 peptide stimulation. The sequence in DNA is TGTGCCAGCGTACCCAGGGGGCGCGCTCCACTCTATGAGCGGTTCTTC. It translates to CASVPRGRAPLYERFF.